Here is one T cell receptor (beta chain) with its context. Its specificity is unknown. Trimming cost V 0 bases and J 4 bases, with 13 bases left between them. The CDR3 consists of 16 residues. CDR1 is SGDLS, CDR2 YYNGEE, per germline. Investigators isolated RNA and reverse transcribed it into cDNA to act as the sequencing template. Data came from immunoSEQ multiplex PCR; TCRdb stores just in-frame clones and leaves some out. This table holds about 160,000 clones, around 87% found once. This sample stems from a study of CD8+ T cells in alopecia areata. Study-level points and caveats: Researchers report lesional scalp, most notably alopecia totalis/universalis, outstripped normal scalp in clonality. Alphabeta T cells residing in normal skin are also sequenced in scalp samples.

The sample in question was CD8+ T cells sorted from blood, obtained at week 0. The sequence came from a human donor with alopecia areata. The chain links TRBV9 to TRBJ2-2; D is undetermined. For the CDR3, the DNA is TGTGCCAGCAGCGTAGGGCTATTAGTGGGCACCGGGGAGCTGTTTTTT. Its translation: CASSVGLLVGTGELFF.